This T cell receptor beta chain was captured by sequencing in a study of beta chain features in type 1 diabetes. Whole-study results and caveats: Cells expressing TCR highly could be over-represented by cDNA sequencing. Shortening that was moderate but significant affected the TCRB CDR3s of Type 1 diabetes patients in all four CD4+ subsets. Insertion counts at VDJ junctions were lower in type 1 diabetes patients, who also showed more deletions there.

With respect to this clone: No antigen is known for it.

Isolated RNA was reverse transcribed in full, so expressed TCRB transcripts were sequenced. The data were produced by immunoSEQ multiplex PCR, yet TCRdb's version contains in-frame clones alone and is incomplete. This repertoire shows around 310,000 clones, approximately 13% found once; its top ten account for 0.013% to 0.015%. The CDR3 runs 16 residues. V was clipped by 0 bases and J by 3 bases; unmatched bases: 6. Germline V gene data show CDR1 as SGHAT and CDR2 as FQNNGV. Every donor provided one heparinised blood draw, which averaged about 116 mL. CD45RO/CCR7/CD25/CD127/CD95/CD27 staining was used to isolate CD4+ naive, central memory, regulatory and stem cell-like memory cells by sorting.

The V and J genes are TRBV11-2 and TRBJ2-7; TRBD2 agrees at 9 bases. The clonotype comes from a woman aged 18-30 years with type 1 diabetes. The sample consisted of naive CD4+ T cells from blood. The DNA for the CDR3 is TGTGCCAGCAGCTTAGACTGGACTAGCGTGAACTACGAGCAGTACTTC. Protein product: CASSLDWTSVNYEQYF. Based on the CDR3 plus reference TRBV11-2 and TRBJ2-7, the full variable domain is EAGVAQSPRYKIIEKRQSVAFWCNPISGHATLYWYQQILGQGPKLLIQFQNNGVVDDSQLPKDRFSAERLKGVDSTLKIQPAKLEDSAVYLCASSLDWTSVNYEQYFGPGTRLTVT.